One T cell receptor beta chain is described in this entry. This specimen comes from a study of blood T cell repertoires in COVID-19. Study overall: Sites in the United States, Italy and Spain provided acute and convalescent COVID-19 samples. T cells, B-cell-depleted T cells, or PBMCs supplied cDNA or gDNA.

Per the germline V gene, CDR1 is SGHNT and CDR2 is YYREEE (reference sequence). This CDR3 is built from 16 residues. The V end was cut by 4 bases, the J end by 2 bases, with 19 bases between. Original handling: Amplification of reference gene primers was used by the study to estimate nucleated cell counts. Clones were sequenced by immunoSEQ multiplex PCR, and TCRdb holds only the in-frame ones, with some missing. For V, J and clone size, that table is used; D and trimming come from the DNA. The table lists 500,000 to 600,000 clones, roughly nine tenths of them singletons. The sequence was collected from a woman aged 45 to 65 with COVID-19, enrolled during active disease. Sequencing was performed on peripheral blood. V gene TRBV5-4 combines with J gene TRBJ2-7; D may be TRBD1 (6 bases). The CDR3 DNA reads as TGTGCCAGCAGCGGGGGTCGGCAGGGGCCCCCCTACGAGCAGTACTTC. This codes for CASSGGRQGPPYEQYF.